The 18 T cell receptor beta chains in this list originate from one sample, sequenced in a study of post-analysis software for immune sequencing data. Prepared TCR beta cDNA libraries contained unique molecular identifiers. TCRdb re-called the PCR reads through MiXCR, storing one row per CDR3 protein. The sample consists of around 190,000 distinct CDR3 sequences, around 30% of them appearing once. Findings of the study overall: Patients carried a handful of TRBV segments more frequently than controls did, and TRBV5-6, TRBV5-1 and TRBV20-1 were among them.

These receptors are not linked to any known antigen. Input material: blood. The source of these receptors is a girl between 2 and 17 years old with multiple sclerosis.

This clonotype appeared many times. V and J are TRBV5-1 and TRBJ1-2; no definite D call. Germline V gene sequence: CDR1 SGHRS, CDR2 YFSETQ. V was shortened by 0 bases and J by 4 bases, with 16 bases between the two germline ends. CDR3 length equals 16 residues. The CDR3 DNA reads TGCGCCAGCAGCTTGGGGCCGGGGATAGGAAGCTATGGCTACACCTTC. It specifies CASSLGPGIGSYGYTF. The entire variable domain, with the rest obtained from reference TRBV5-1 and TRBJ1-2, is as follows: KAGVTQTPRYLIKTRGQQVTLSCSPISGHRSVSWYQQTPGQGLQFLFEYFSETQRNKGNFPGRFSGRQFSNSRSEMNVSTLELGDSALYLCASSLGPGIGSYGYTFGSGTRLTVV.

The chain joins TRBV6-6 to TRBJ1-1; TRBD1 might be the D (5 bases). The CDR3 covers 12 residues. Germline CDR1 is MNHNY and CDR2 is SVGAGI (reference sequence). V was cut by 6 bases and J by 6 bases, with 11 bases left in between. The CDR3 spells CASRVGESEAFF. Written as DNA, the CDR3 is TGTGCCAGCAGAGTGGGGGAGTCTGAAGCTTTCTTT.

With regard to this clonotype: One junction end does not reproduce the germline sequence, and a read error may be involved. This rearrangement joins TRBV7-9 to TRBJ2-1, with D maybe TRBD1 (5 bases). The germline V gene has CDR1 SEHNR and CDR2 FQNEAQ (reference sequence). The CDR3 length is 13 residues. CDR3 DNA sequence: TGTGCCAGTAGCTCAGCAGGGTACAATGAGCAGTTCTTC. Translating gives CASSSAGYNEQFF.

This clonotype came up many times. This rearrangement joins TRBV7-3 to TRBJ1-6, with no clear D. The ends were cut back, 0 bases at V and 1 base at J, with 1 base in the middle. The germline V gene has CDR1 SGHTA and CDR2 FQGTGA. The CDR3 covers 14 residues. CDR3 sequence (DNA): TGTGCCAGCAGCTTAACGTCCTATAATTCACCCCTCCACTTT. Amino acid sequence: CASSLTSYNSPLHF. The full variable domain, with the rest looked up from reference TRBV7-3 and TRBJ1-6, is GAGVSQTPSNKVTEKGKYVELRCDPISGHTALYWYRQSLGQGPEFLIYFQGTGAADDSGLPNDRFFAVRPEGSVSTLKIQRTERGDSAVYLCASSLTSYNSPLHFGNGTRLTVT.

Concerning this clonotype itself: A read error may explain this, as a much larger clone is one base away. The rearrangement joins TRBV10-3 to TRBJ2-5, with D unresolved. The CDR3 sequence is 15 residues long. Germline-derived CDR1 and CDR2 are ENHRY and SYGVKD. Here the CDR3 reads CASSESAVRQETQYF. CDR3 in DNA: TGTGCCAGCAGTGAGTCGGCAGTCCGCCAAGAGACCCAGTACTTC.

There are a few counts of this clonotype. One end of the junction varies from germline; a read error may be responsible. The rearrangement uses TRBV12-3 or TRBV12-4 and TRBJ2-2; no reliable D call. The CDR3 is 11 amino acids. This CDR3 is CASIRAGELFF. CDR3 DNA sequence: TGCGCCAGCATTCGGGCAGGGGAGCTGTTTTTT.

This clonotype has only a few counts. One end of the junction does not line up with germline, which may come from a read error. The rearrangement joins TRBV4-1 to TRBJ2-1; D remains ambiguous. CDR1 and CDR2 from the germline V gene are MGHRA and YSYEKL. The CDR3 contains 13 residues. This CDR3 reads CASSQGYYNKQFF. CDR3 DNA: TGCGCCAGCAGCCAAGGCTACTACAATAAGCAGTTCTTC.

This clonotype appeared a few times. The chain combines TRBV3-1 with TRBJ1-1, with D perhaps TRBD1 (5 bases). Germline CDR1 reads LGHDT; CDR2 reads YNNKEL (reference sequence). The length of the CDR3 is 15 residues. V was pared by 4 bases and J by 4 bases, with 16 bases between. DNA for the CDR3: TGTGCCAGCAGCCCCCCCGGGGGTTTGGGCACTGAAGCTTTCTTT. Its protein product is CASSPPGGLGTEAFF.

There are a few counts of this clonotype. This sequence joins TRBV7-9 and TRBJ2-7; D unresolved. The CDR3 is made up of 13 amino acids. The ends were cut back, 5 bases at V and 4 bases at J, with 12 bases in the middle. Germline CDR1 is SEHNR and CDR2 is FQNEAQ (reference sequence). The CDR3 reads CASSPSLRYEQYF. In nucleotides, the CDR3 is TGTGCCAGCAGCCCCTCTCTGCGGTACGAGCAGTACTTC.

In the case of this clonotype: A much more abundant neighbour one base away suggests this may be a read error. The V gene is TRBV7-3, the J gene TRBJ2-1; the D is unclear. Germline V CDR1 and CDR2: SGHTA, FQGTGA. The CDR3 sequence is 15 residues long. CDR3 loop: CASSSVGTGYNEKFF. The CDR3 DNA is TGTGCCAGCAGCTCGGTAGGAACGGGCTACAATGAGAAGTTCTTC.

In its sample, this clonotype was seen many times. V gene TRBV29-1 combines with J gene TRBJ2-5; D ambiguous. Trimming pared 4 bases from V and 3 bases from J, leaving 9 bases between. Germline loops: CDR1 SQVTM, CDR2 ANQGSEA. CDR3 size: 12 residues. The CDR3 reads CSVGIREETQYF. In nucleotides, the CDR3 is TGCAGCGTTGGTATTAGGGAAGAGACCCAGTACTTC.

The table lists this clonotype with many counts. The chain uses TRBV29-1 and TRBJ1-5; no clear D gene. Germline CDR1 reads SQVTM; CDR2 reads ANQGSEA. This CDR3 is 13 amino acids long. Between the trimmed V and J ends, which lost 5 bases and 0 bases, there was a span of 8 bases. The CDR3 sequence: CSVSENSNQPQHF. DNA for the CDR3: TGCAGCGTTTCCGAGAATAGCAATCAGCCCCAGCATTTT.

This clonotype was seen many times. This sequence joins TRBV20-1 and TRBJ2-7; TRBD2 matches at 10 bases. The CDR3 length is 16 residues. V lost 0 bases and J lost 10; bases outside the gene matches: 15. Germline CDR1 DFQATT, CDR2 SNEGSKA (reference sequence). The CDR3 sequence is CSARDSPGLADSFQYF. The CDR3 DNA reads as TGCAGTGCTAGAGATAGTCCCGGACTAGCGGATTCGTTTCAGTACTTC.

This clonotype was seen many times. The genes are TRBV13 and TRBJ2-5; TRBD1 aligns across 8 bases. Germline V gene lookup returns CDR1 PRHDT and CDR2 FYEKMQ (reference sequence). J lost 5 bases, V lost 4 bases, and 9 bases had no gene match. The CDR3 contains 15 residues. The CDR3 here is CASSSPPGGAETQYF. Written as DNA, the CDR3 is TGTGCCAGCAGCTCCCCCCCAGGGGGCGCCGAGACCCAGTACTTC.

Remarks on this clonotype: A much bigger clone sits one base away, suggesting this may be a read error. The chain recombines TRBV12-3 or TRBV12-4 with TRBJ2-4, with D tentatively TRBD1 (5 bases). V was pared by 2 bases and J by 13 bases, with 21 bases between. The CDR3 is 15 amino acids. The CDR3 DNA reads TGTGCCAGCAGTTTAATGGGGCAGAGCTCCTACGGGCAGTACTTC. Translation gives CASSLMGQSSYGQYF.

The V and J genes are TRBV5-6 and TRBJ1-1; D is uncertain. Trimming removed 6 bases from V and 3 bases from J, with 9 bases in between. Per germline, CDR1 SGHDT and CDR2 YYEEEE. This CDR3 has 12 amino acids. As DNA, the CDR3 is TGTGCCAGCACCGCAGCACACACTGAAGCTTTCTTT. Translation: CASTAAHTEAFF.

CDR3 protein: CSAMEGRGTANTEAFF. In DNA form, the CDR3 reads TGCAGCGCCATGGAGGGGCGCGGGACTGCGAACACTGAAGCTTTCTTT. The V and J genes are TRBV29-1 and TRBJ1-1; TRBD1 might be the D (5 bases). The germline gives CDR1 SQVTM, CDR2 ANQGSEA. The CDR3 spans 16 residues. V was clipped by 7 bases and J by 1 base, with 22 bases between them.

This clonotype occurred many times. The rearrangement uses TRBV12-3 or TRBV12-4 and TRBJ1-2; 8 bases are a match to TRBD1. The length of the CDR3 is 13 residues. With V trimmed by 6 bases and J by 8 bases, 8 bases remained unmatched. This CDR3 is CASRPGTGGGYTF. Here the CDR3 DNA reads TGTGCCAGCAGACCCGGGACAGGTGGCGGCTACACCTTC.